The T cell receptor (beta chain) under discussion was sequenced for a study of shared clonotypes between healthy human individuals. Study-level information: Each donor's CD8 memory used one plate, CD8 naive two, each CD4 subset three.

A deep-level run was used for the assay. Replicate PCRs from sorted subsets contained 200 ng DNA, which is some 29,000 T cell genomes. Data came from immunoSEQ multiplex PCR; TCRdb stores just in-frame clones and leaves some out. Of 1.5 million to 2.5 million clones listed, approximately 94% were seen once; the top ten hold more than 0.95%. Terminally differentiated effector memory CD45RA+ cells were excluded by CCR7 positive selection of CD45RO-negative cells. Trimming took 0 bases from V and 3 from J, leaving 7 bases between them. The CDR3 contains 13 residues. Germline values: CDR1 SGHNT, CDR2 YYREEE (reference sequence). This clone has a single count. Other DNA sequences within the sample encode an identical CDR3.

This receptor was taken from a man between 18 and 35 years old in good health. The sequenced sample was naive CD8+ T cells sorted from blood. The genes are TRBV5-4 and TRBJ2-7, with a tentative D call TRBD2 (6 bases). As DNA, the CDR3 is TGTGCCAGCAGCTTGGGGACTAACTACGAGCAGTACTTC. Its protein product is CASSLGTNYEQYF.